This T cell receptor beta chain was found in a study of CD4 and CD8 cells across lung adenocarcinoma regions. The V segment lost 6 bases and the J segment 3 bases; nucleotides outside the gene matches: 3. The CDR3 consists of 14 residues. CDR1 is DFQATT and CDR2 is SNEGSKA in the germline V gene (reference sequence). Localized lung adenocarcinoma, a non-small cell lung cancer, affected the donors. TCRdb reprocessed the PCR reads via MiXCR and lists one record per CDR3 protein. Among 9,500 to 15,000 distinct CDR3 sequences listed, under 55% were seen once. This clonotype was seen a few times. The sample taken for sequencing was CD8+ T cells from the margin of a lung tumor. The chain links TRBV20-1 to TRBJ2-1; TRBD2 matches 12 bases. This clonotype originated in a female donor with lung adenocarcinoma. The CD4 and CD8 labels of this study may be unreliable. The CDR3 region has the DNA TGCAGTGCACCGACTAGCGGGGGCTACAATGAGCAGTTCTTC. As protein: CSAPTSGGYNEQFF.